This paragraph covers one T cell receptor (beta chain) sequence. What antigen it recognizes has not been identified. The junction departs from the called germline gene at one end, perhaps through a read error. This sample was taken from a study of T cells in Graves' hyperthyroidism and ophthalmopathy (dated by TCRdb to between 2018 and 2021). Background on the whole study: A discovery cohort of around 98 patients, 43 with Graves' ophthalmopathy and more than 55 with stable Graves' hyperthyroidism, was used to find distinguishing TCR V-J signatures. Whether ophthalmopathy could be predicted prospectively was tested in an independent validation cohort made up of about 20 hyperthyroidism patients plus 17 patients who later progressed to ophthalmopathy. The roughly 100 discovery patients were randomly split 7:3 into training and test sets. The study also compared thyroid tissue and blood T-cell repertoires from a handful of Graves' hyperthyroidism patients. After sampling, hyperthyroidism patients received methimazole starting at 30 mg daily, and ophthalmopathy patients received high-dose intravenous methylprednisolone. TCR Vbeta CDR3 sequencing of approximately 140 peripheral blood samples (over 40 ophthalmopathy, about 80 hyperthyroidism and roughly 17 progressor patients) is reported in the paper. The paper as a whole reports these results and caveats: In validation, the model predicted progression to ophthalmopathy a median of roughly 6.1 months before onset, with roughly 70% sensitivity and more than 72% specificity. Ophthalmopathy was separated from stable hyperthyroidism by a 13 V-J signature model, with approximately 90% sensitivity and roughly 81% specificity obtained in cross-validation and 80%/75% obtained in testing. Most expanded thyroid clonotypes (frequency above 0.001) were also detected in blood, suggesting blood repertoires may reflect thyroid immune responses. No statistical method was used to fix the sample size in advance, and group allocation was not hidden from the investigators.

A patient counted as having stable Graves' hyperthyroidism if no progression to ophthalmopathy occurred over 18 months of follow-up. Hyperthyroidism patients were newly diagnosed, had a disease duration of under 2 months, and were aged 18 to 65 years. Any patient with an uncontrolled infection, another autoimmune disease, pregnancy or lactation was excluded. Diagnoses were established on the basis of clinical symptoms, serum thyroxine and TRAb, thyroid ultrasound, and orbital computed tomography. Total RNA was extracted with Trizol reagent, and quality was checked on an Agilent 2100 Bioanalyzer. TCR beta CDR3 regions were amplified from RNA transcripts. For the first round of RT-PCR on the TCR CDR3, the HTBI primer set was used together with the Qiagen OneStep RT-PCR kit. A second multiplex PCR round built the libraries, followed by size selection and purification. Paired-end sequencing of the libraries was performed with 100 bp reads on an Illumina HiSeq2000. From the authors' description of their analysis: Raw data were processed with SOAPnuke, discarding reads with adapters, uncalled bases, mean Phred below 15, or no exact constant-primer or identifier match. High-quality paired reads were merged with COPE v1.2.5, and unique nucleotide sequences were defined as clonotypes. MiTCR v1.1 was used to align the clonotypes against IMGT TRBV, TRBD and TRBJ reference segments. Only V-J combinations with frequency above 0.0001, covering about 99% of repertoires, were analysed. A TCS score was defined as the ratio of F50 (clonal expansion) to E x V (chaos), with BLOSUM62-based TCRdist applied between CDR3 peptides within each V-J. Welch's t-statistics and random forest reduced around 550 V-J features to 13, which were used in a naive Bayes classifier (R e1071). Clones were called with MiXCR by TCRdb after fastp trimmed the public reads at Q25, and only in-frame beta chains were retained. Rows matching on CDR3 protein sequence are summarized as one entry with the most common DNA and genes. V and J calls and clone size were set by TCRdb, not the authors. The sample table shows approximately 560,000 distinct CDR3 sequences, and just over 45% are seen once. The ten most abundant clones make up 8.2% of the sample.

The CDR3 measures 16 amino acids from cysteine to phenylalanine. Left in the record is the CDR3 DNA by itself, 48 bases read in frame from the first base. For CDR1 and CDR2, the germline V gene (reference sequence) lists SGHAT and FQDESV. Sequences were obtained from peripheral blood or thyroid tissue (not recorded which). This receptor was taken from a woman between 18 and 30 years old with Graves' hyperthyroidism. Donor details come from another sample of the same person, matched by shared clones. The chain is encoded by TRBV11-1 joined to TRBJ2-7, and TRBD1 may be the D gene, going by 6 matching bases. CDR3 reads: CASSPESTGKLYEQYF. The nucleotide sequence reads TGCGCCAGCAGCCCAGAGAGCACAGGGAAACTCTACGAGCAGTACTTC.